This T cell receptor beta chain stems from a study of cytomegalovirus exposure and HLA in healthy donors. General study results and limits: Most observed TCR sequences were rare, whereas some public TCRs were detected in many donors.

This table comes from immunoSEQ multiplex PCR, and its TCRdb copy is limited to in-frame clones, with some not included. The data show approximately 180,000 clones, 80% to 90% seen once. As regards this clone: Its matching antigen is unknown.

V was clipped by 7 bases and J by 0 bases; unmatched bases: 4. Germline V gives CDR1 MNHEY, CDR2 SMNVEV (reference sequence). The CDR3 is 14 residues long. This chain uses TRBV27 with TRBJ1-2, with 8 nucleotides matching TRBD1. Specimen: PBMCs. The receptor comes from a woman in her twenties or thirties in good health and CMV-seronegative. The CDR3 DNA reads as TGTGCCAGCAAAATACAGGGGGCTAACTATGGCTACACCTTC. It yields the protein CASKIQGANYGYTF.